This TCR beta chain was sequenced for a study of T cell changes during pregnancy in multiple sclerosis. Some clones are missing from TCRdb's copy, which holds only in-frame ones; the method was immunoSEQ multiplex PCR. The sample carries approximately 100,000 clones, more than 85% recorded once. The germline V and J ends were trimmed by 4 bases and 1 base, with 8 bases remaining between them. This CDR3 contains 13 residues. Germline V lookup: CDR1 SGDLS, CDR2 YYNGEE. The chain employs TRBV9 and TRBJ1-1; no reliable D call. This TCR was recovered from a female donor with multiple sclerosis, enrolled in a pregnancy study. Sequenced material: peripheral blood, taken after pregnancy. CDR3 in amino acids: CASSPHGNTEAFF. CDR3 coding DNA: TGTGCCAGCAGCCCCCACGGGAACACTGAAGCTTTCTTT.